This entry lists 23 T cell receptor beta chains sequenced from one sample in a study of blood T cell repertoires in COVID-19. Method: immunoSEQ multiplex PCR; TCRdb's copy keeps in-frame clones and lacks some. The profile shows roughly 70,000 clones, roughly 71% of them singletons. Sequencing was carried out using peripheral blood. These receptors originate from a man aged 55 to 69 with COVID-19, enrolled during active disease.

This chain connects TRBV30 to TRBJ2-5; D perhaps matches TRBD2 (5 bases). This CDR3 has 12 amino acids. The germline V gene encodes CDR1 GTSNPN and CDR2 SVGIG (reference sequence). V was cut by 7 bases and J by 4 bases, with 13 bases left in between. Here the CDR3 reads CAFRRPGETQYF. The CDR3 nucleotides are TGTGCCTTCCGGAGGCCTGGAGAGACCCAGTACTTC.

This chain uses TRBV28 with TRBJ2-5; perhaps TRBD2 as D (6 bases). V lost 8 bases, J lost 1 base, and 17 bases lay in between. This CDR3 is 15 amino acids long. The V gene's germline CDR1 is MDHEN and CDR2 SYDVKM. The CDR3 DNA follows: TGTGCCAGCGGAGTCGCGGGGATAGGCCAAGAGACCCAGTACTTC. Translating it yields CASGVAGIGQETQYF.

The rearrangement uses TRBV7-9 and TRBJ2-2, with TRBD2 identical over 8 bases. Germline V gene data show CDR1 as SEHNR and CDR2 as FQNEAQ (reference sequence). CDR3 length: 16 residues. V was pared by 5 bases and J by 5 bases, with 10 bases of the junction left unmatched. The CDR3 loop reads CASSPVGGGLTGELFF. CDR3 coding DNA: TGTGCCAGCAGCCCCGTAGGCGGGGGGCTAACCGGGGAGCTGTTTTTT. The variable domain in full, completed from reference TRBV7-9 and TRBJ2-2, reads DTGVSQNPRHKITKRGQNVTFRCDPISEHNRLYWYRQTLGQGPEFLTYFQNEAQLEKSRLLSDRFSAERPKGSFSTLEIQRTEQGDSAMYLCASSPVGGGLTGELFFGEGSRLTVL.

A few counts support this clone. The chain has TRBV29-1 and TRBJ2-1, with 8 bases aligning to TRBD1. CDR3 size: 13 residues. The V gene end was trimmed by 7 bases and the J gene end by 8 bases; junction bases not matched to a gene: 10. Germline V gene sequence: CDR1 SQVTM, CDR2 ANQGSEA. CDR3 sequence: CSAGRTGQYEQFF. CDR3 sequence (DNA): TGCAGCGCGGGACGGACAGGGCAGTATGAGCAGTTCTTC.

The V and J genes are TRBV10-1 and TRBJ2-7, with 10 bases fitting TRBD1. V lost 8 bases, J lost 7 bases, and 5 bases stayed unmatched. This CDR3 is built from 12 residues. Germline V lookup: CDR1 WNHNN, CDR2 SYGVQD (reference sequence). CDR3 in DNA: TGCGCCAGCGAAGGGACAGGGGTTGAGCAGTACTTC. Encoded protein: CASEGTGVEQYF.

The rearrangement uses TRBV5-5 and TRBJ1-2; 8 bases are a match to TRBD1. CDR3 size: 14 residues. The V and J ends lost 0 bases and 8 bases, in that order; junction bases with no gene match: 6. CDR1 is SGHKS and CDR2 is YYEKEE in the germline V gene (reference sequence). The CDR3 loop is CASSLAQGAGGYTF. CDR3 DNA sequence: TGTGCCAGCAGCTTGGCGCAGGGGGCAGGGGGCTACACCTTC.

This chain links TRBV21-1 with TRBJ2-7; the D call TRBD1 from the table was never checked on the DNA. TRBV21-1 is shown as a pseudogene. CDR3 length: 13 residues. CDR3 sequence reads: CASSKKWADEQYF. DNA for the CDR3: TGTGCCAGCAGCAAAAAATGGGCAGACGAGCAGTACTTC.

The chain links TRBV21-1 to TRBJ2-1; no DNA check was done on the table's D call, TRBD2. TRBV21-1 is annotated as a pseudogene. The CDR3 length is 17 residues. CDR3 loop: CASSTGLAGGWGNEQFF. The DNA of the CDR3 is TGTGCCAGCAGCACCGGACTAGCGGGGGGTTGGGGAAATGAGCAGTTCTTC.

The chain recombines TRBV19 with TRBJ2-7; 7 bases agree with TRBD1. The trim removed 5 bases at V and 2 bases at J, leaving 3 bases unmatched. CDR3 length: 13 residues. Germline loops: CDR1 LNHDA, CDR2 SQIVND (reference sequence). The CDR3 region is CASSVDRAYEQYF. DNA of the CDR3: TGTGCCAGTAGTGTCGACAGGGCCTACGAGCAGTACTTC.

The chain uses TRBV5-4 and TRBJ2-5, with a possible D match to TRBD1 (6 bases). Deletions cut 4 bases from V and 3 bases from J, with 13 bases between. The CDR3 spans 14 residues. The V gene's germline CDR1 is SGHNT and CDR2 YYREEE (reference sequence). CDR3 protein: CASSHADSKETQYF. The DNA of the CDR3 is TGTGCCAGCAGCCATGCGGACAGTAAAGAGACCCAGTACTTC.

The chain couples TRBV2 to TRBJ1-5, with D possibly TRBD1 on 6 matching bases. The V and J ends lost 4 bases and 7 bases respectively, with 14 bases between them. The length of the CDR3 is 14 residues. Germline V CDR1 and CDR2: SNHLY, FYNNEI. The CDR3 region has the DNA TGTGCCAGCAGTGGCGGACAGCAGGGCCAGCCCCAGCATTTT. As protein: CASSGGQQGQPQHF. Supplemented by reference TRBV2 and TRBJ1-5, the full variable domain reads EPEVTQTPSHQVTQMGQEVILRCVPISNHLYFYWYRQILGQKVEFLVSFYNNEISEKSEIFDDQFSVERPDGSNFTLKIRSTKLEDSAMYFCASSGGQQGQPQHFGDGTRLSIL.

This clone was observed a few times. The chain recombines TRBV19 with TRBJ2-1; a weak D match, TRBD1 (6 bases). This CDR3 has 14 residues. Germline assignment: CDR1 LNHDA and CDR2 SQIVND (reference sequence). The V end was cut by 5 bases, the J end by 9 bases, with 17 bases between. The CDR3 is CASSANQGLSEQFF. Written as DNA, the CDR3 is TGTGCCAGTAGTGCTAATCAGGGGTTAAGTGAGCAGTTCTTC.

This chain's CDR3 is CASSPRRSSYEQYF. Here the CDR3 DNA reads TGTGCCAGCAGCCCACGACGGAGCTCCTACGAGCAGTACTTC. The rearrangement uses TRBV7-2 and TRBJ2-7; D remains unclear. Germline V gene data show CDR1 as SGHTA and CDR2 as FQGNSA. The CDR3 consists of 14 residues. V was pared by 5 bases and J by 0 bases, with 11 bases between.

The chain uses TRBV7-2 and TRBJ2-5; 12 nucleotides match TRBD1. V shed 5 bases and J 7 bases; nucleotides not matched to a gene: 11. Germline lookup yields CDR1 SGHTA and CDR2 FQGNSA. This CDR3 spans 16 amino acids. The CDR3 sequence is CASSISGTGGAGTQYF. The CDR3 DNA follows: TGTGCCAGCAGCATATCCGGGACAGGGGGCGCGGGGACCCAGTACTTC.

The rearrangement uses TRBV6-5 and TRBJ2-7; TRBD2 agrees at 7 bases. The trim removed 6 bases at V and 6 bases at J, leaving 11 bases unmatched. CDR1 is MNHEY and CDR2 is SVGAGI in the germline V gene. The length of the CDR3 is 14 residues. The CDR3 spells CASRPLSGKLEQYF. The CDR3 DNA reads TGTGCCAGCAGACCCCTAAGCGGGAAGCTCGAGCAGTACTTC.

This chain joins TRBV6-5 and TRBJ1-1; 10 bases agree with TRBD1. After removal of 1 base from V and 3 bases from J, the junction contained 5 bases not matched to a gene. CDR3 length equals 16 residues. Germline V gives CDR1 MNHEY, CDR2 SVGAGI. The CDR3, as DNA: TGTGCCAGCAGTTACTGGGGGGACAGGGGATACACTGAAGCTTTCTTT. It specifies CASSYWGDRGYTEAFF.

This clone was counted between two and nine times. This chain links TRBV7-3 with TRBJ2-1, with 7 bases lining up with TRBD2. The CDR3 sequence is 13 residues long. The V gene end was trimmed by 5 bases and the J gene end by 7 bases; junction bases not matched to a gene: 5. Germline V gives CDR1 SGHTA, CDR2 FQGTGA. The CDR3 nucleotides are TGTGCCAGCAGCCTTGGGGGGGGAAATGAGCAGTTCTTC. As protein: CASSLGGGNEQFF.

This chain links TRBV6-6 with TRBJ1-5; D is perhaps TRBD1 (5 bases). The germline gives CDR1 MNHNY, CDR2 SVGAGI (reference sequence). This CDR3 region has 15 residues. The V end lost 4 bases, the J end lost 3 bases, and 13 bases lay between the germline ends. CDR3 residues: CASSSRVPHNQPQHF. The CDR3, as DNA: TGTGCCAGCAGTTCCAGGGTCCCTCACAATCAGCCCCAGCATTTT.

The chain employs TRBV9 and TRBJ2-7; 8 bases fit TRBD2. The CDR3 spans 15 residues. Germline values: CDR1 SGDLS, CDR2 YYNGEE. With V trimmed by 4 bases and J by 3 bases, 9 bases remained unmatched. CDR3 sequence reads: CASSPGTSRGYEQYF. CDR3 bases: TGTGCCAGCAGCCCCGGGACTAGTAGAGGCTACGAGCAGTACTTC.

The sample holds one count of this clone. The chain carries TRBV7-9 and TRBJ2-5, with 9 positions matching TRBD2. Germline V gene lookup returns CDR1 SEHNR and CDR2 FQNEAQ (reference sequence). The CDR3 has 15 amino acids. The trim removed 7 bases at V and 5 bases at J, leaving 11 bases unmatched. The CDR3 DNA reads TGTGCCAGCAAACCGTGGGGCGGGAGGGGGGAGACCCAGTACTTC. Translation: CASKPWGGRGETQYF.

This rearrangement joins TRBV27 to TRBJ1-6, with 8 positions matching TRBD1. CDR3 length equals 16 residues. CDR1 and CDR2 from the germline V gene are MNHEY and SMNVEV (reference sequence). V shed 7 bases and J 1 base; nucleotides not matched to a gene: 6. The CDR3 region has the DNA TGTGCCAGCACCCGGACAGGGCAGTCCTATAATTCACCCCTCCACTTT. Residues: CASTRTGQSYNSPLHF.

This clone was found a few times. This rearrangement joins TRBV6-4 to TRBJ2-1, with 9 bases that match TRBD1. CDR1 MRHNA and CDR2 SNTAGT come from the germline V gene. V lost 6 bases, J lost 7 bases, and 4 bases stayed unmatched. The CDR3 runs to 13 residues. The CDR3 sequence is CASSRQGGNEQFF. The CDR3 DNA sequence: TGTGCCAGCAGCCGACAGGGGGGGAATGAGCAGTTCTTC.

The genes are TRBV6-6 and TRBJ2-3, with 7 bases fitting TRBD2. This CDR3 contains 16 residues. Germline CDR1 MNHNY, CDR2 SVGAGI (reference sequence). The V segment lost 4 bases and the J segment 4 bases; nucleotides outside the gene matches: 11. The CDR3 loop is CASSSLRGGVSDTQYF. In DNA, the CDR3 is TGTGCCAGCAGTTCCCTGAGGGGAGGGGTGTCAGATACGCAGTATTTT.